This TCR beta chain was retrieved from a study of beta chain features in type 1 diabetes. The entirety of the isolated RNA underwent reverse transcription, so expressed TCRB transcripts were sequenced. The method was immunoSEQ multiplex PCR; TCRdb's version includes in-frame clones alone and lacks a portion of them. Among tens of thousands of clones, about a third were seen once, and the ten largest hold roughly 0.45%. Study observations and caveats: Type 1 diabetes patients showed a moderate but significant shortening of TCRB CDR3s in all four CD4+ subsets.

As concerns this clone: Its antigen is not known.

This TCR was recovered from a young woman in good health. The sample consisted of stem cell memory CD4+ T cells from blood.

Here the CDR3 reads CASSRRAVGSYNEQFF. For the CDR3, the DNA is TGCGCCAGCAGCCGCAGGGCGGTGGGCTCCTACAATGAGCAGTTCTTC. The V and J genes are TRBV5-1 and TRBJ2-1; D perhaps matches TRBD1 (5 bases). This CDR3 has 16 amino acids. Germline V gene sequence: CDR1 SGHRS, CDR2 YFSETQ. With 4 bases removed from V and 0 bases from J, the gap between germline ends came to 14 bases.